These 17 T cell receptor beta chains came from one sample sequenced in a study of read filtering for tumor transcriptome and immune sequencing. Molecular barcoded adaptors covering alpha/delta and beta/gamma chains were used on roughly 400 ng RNA. TCRdb reanalysed the reads using MiXCR and keeps one entry per CDR3 protein. The sample has 39,000 or so distinct CDR3 sequences, 14% seen once; the top ten hold 5.5% to 7%. Sequencing was performed on a population of CD138-negative cells sorted from bone marrow. Receptors were obtained from a donor at least 40 years old with multiple myeloma.

There are a few counts of this clonotype. CDR3 sequence (DNA): TGTGCCAGCAGTGAAACAGTGAACACTGAAGCTTTCTTT. Protein: CASSETVNTEAFF. The gene calls are TRBV6-5 and TRBJ1-1; no definite D call. The CDR3 totals 13 residues. Trimming pared 5 bases from V and 0 bases from J, leaving 7 bases between. Germline V gene lookup returns CDR1 MNHEY and CDR2 SVGAGI.

This clonotype was counted at least ten times. The gene calls are TRBV11-2 and TRBJ2-3, with 8 nucleotides matching TRBD2. This CDR3 comprises 15 residues. The ends lost 1 base at V and 2 bases at J; junction bases unmatched: 2. The germline CDR1 and CDR2 sequences are SGHAT and FQNNGV. In DNA form, the CDR3 reads TGTGCCAGCAGCTTAGGCGGGAGGAACACAGATACGCAGTATTTT. Protein sequence: CASSLGGRNTDTQYF.

This clonotype was seen many times. The chain joins TRBV9 to TRBJ2-7; 8 nucleotides line up with TRBD1. V trimming: 1 base; J trimming: 2 bases; junction bases outside the gene matches: 8. The germline CDR1 and CDR2 sequences are SGDLS and YYNGEE. The length of the CDR3 is 16 residues. The CDR3 coding sequence is TGTGCCAGCAGCGTATCCGGGACAGGCCGACCCTACGAGCAGTACTTC. Translation: CASSVSGTGRPYEQYF.

Only one count was recorded for this clonotype. Compared with germline, one end of the junction differs, possibly owing to a read error. The CDR3 DNA follows: TGTGCCTGCAGCGCCCTAGGTGGCTTCGGGGATACGCAGTATTTT. This gives the protein CACSALGGFGDTQYF. The chain has TRBV7-3 and TRBJ2-3, with D hard to call. The CDR3 totals 15 residues. Looked up from germline, CDR1 is SGHTA and CDR2 is FQGTGA.

In its sample, this clonotype was seen many times. The rearrangement joins TRBV27 to TRBJ2-1; a weak D match, TRBD2 (5 bases). V was pared by 5 bases and J by 3 bases, with 17 bases between. This CDR3 has 16 amino acids. Germline V gene sequence: CDR1 MNHEY, CDR2 SMNVEV (reference sequence). The CDR3 reads CASSPGGGRGYNEQFF. CDR3 in DNA: TGTGCCAGCAGTCCGGGTGGAGGACGGGGCTACAATGAGCAGTTCTTC.

This clonotype was counted many times. The J gene is TRBJ2-7, the V gene TRBV10-3; a weak D match, TRBD1 (5 bases). The ends were cut back, 6 bases at V and 0 bases at J, with 6 bases in the middle. The CDR3 runs 12 residues. The V gene's germline CDR1 is ENHRY and CDR2 SYGVKD. CDR3 nucleotides: TGTGCCATCAGGGACAACTCCTACGAGCAGTACTTC. Its protein product is CAIRDNSYEQYF.

This clonotype was seen ten or more times. The rearrangement joins TRBV5-1 to TRBJ2-7, with D possibly TRBD2 on 6 matching bases. V was cut by 4 bases and J by 4 bases, with 18 bases left in between. The CDR3 totals 15 residues. CDR1 is SGHRS, CDR2 YFSETQ, per germline. In DNA form, the CDR3 reads TGCGCCAGCAGCCGGGAGAGCCTTGGGGCTTACGAGCAGTACTTC. It yields the protein CASSRESLGAYEQYF.

This clonotype occurred many times. The rearrangement joins TRBV10-3 to TRBJ2-1; 10 bases match TRBD1. The germline V gene encodes CDR1 ENHRY and CDR2 SYGVKD. After removal of 4 bases from V and 4 bases from J, the junction contained 4 bases not matched to a gene. The CDR3 is 15 residues long. The CDR3 DNA is TGTGCCATCAGTGGGAGACAGGGGGCTTACAATGAGCAGTTCTTC. It codes for CAISGRQGAYNEQFF.

This clonotype was seen repeatedly, ten times or more. V gene TRBV19 combines with J gene TRBJ2-7; 7 nucleotides agree with TRBD2. There are 15 residues in the CDR3. Germline-derived CDR1 and CDR2 are LNHDA and SQIVND (reference sequence). After removal of 4 bases from V and 0 bases from J, the junction contained 6 bases not matched to a gene. CDR3 region: CASSRTSDVSYEQYF. As DNA, the CDR3 is TGTGCCAGTAGTAGAACTAGCGACGTCTCCTACGAGCAGTACTTC. Drawing the rest from reference TRBV19 and TRBJ2-7, the complete variable domain is DGGITQSPKYLFRKEGQNVTLSCEQNLNHDAMYWYRQDPGQGLRLIYYSQIVNDFQKGDIAEGYSVSREKKESFPLTVTSAQKNPTAFYLCASSRTSDVSYEQYFGPGTRLTVT.

The sample holds a few counts of this clonotype. The rearrangement uses TRBV7-9 and TRBJ2-3, with D tentatively TRBD1 (5 bases). V gave up 5 bases and J gave up 1 base, with 13 bases separating them. Germline V CDR1 and CDR2: SEHNR, FQNEAQ (reference sequence). The CDR3 loop spans 15 amino acids. CDR3: CASSRKPTGTDTQYF. The DNA of the CDR3 is TGTGCCAGCAGCCGCAAACCGACAGGCACAGATACGCAGTATTTT.

This clonotype was seen at least ten times. Being one base from a much bigger clone, this may be a read error. The chain couples TRBV20-1 to TRBJ1-4; possible D gene TRBD1, 6 bases. Germline CDR1 is DFQATT and CDR2 is SNEGSKA (reference sequence). The CDR3 contains 14 residues. CDR3 DNA: TGCAATGCTAGAGACTACAGGGCGAGTGAAAAACTGTTTTTT. Encoded protein: CNARDYRASEKLFF.

This clonotype was seen ten or more times. The conserved final phenylalanine or tryptophan is absent from the CDR3, which likely points to a read error. This rearrangement joins TRBV20-1 to TRBJ2-2; 12 bases are a match to TRBD2. The CDR3 contains 18 residues. Germline V gene data show CDR1 as DFQATT and CDR2 as SNEGSKA (reference sequence). V shed 0 bases and J 6 bases; nucleotides not matched to a gene: 11. DNA for the CDR3: TGCAGTGCTAGAGATAGGAGACTAGCGGGAGAGGAGTCCGGGGAGCTGTTTCTT. It encodes CSARDRRLAGEESGELFL.

At least ten counts were recorded for this clonotype. The gene calls are TRBV20-1 and TRBJ2-5; D is unresolved. V was cut by 0 bases and J by 5 bases, with 10 bases left in between. Germline CDR1 DFQATT, CDR2 SNEGSKA (reference sequence). There are 13 residues in the CDR3. This CDR3 reads CSARDLFSETQYF. The DNA of the CDR3 is TGCAGTGCTAGAGATCTCTTTAGTGAGACCCAGTACTTC.

This clonotype was seen ten or more times. The rearrangement links TRBV28 to TRBJ2-1, with D possibly being TRBD1 or TRBD2 (5 bases each). The CDR3 length is 15 residues. CDR1 is MDHEN and CDR2 is SYDVKM in the germline V gene. Trimming removed 6 bases from V and 8 bases from J, with 20 bases in between. The CDR3 DNA reads TGTGCCAGCAGCCCAACCGGGACCCCCCAGGATGAGCAGTTCTTC. Translated: CASSPTGTPQDEQFF. Using reference TRBV28 and TRBJ2-1 for the parts outside the CDR3, the full variable domain is DVKVTQSSRYLVKRTGEKVFLECVQDMDHENMFWYRQDPGLGLRLIYFSYDVKMKEKGDIPEGYSVSREKKERFSLILESASTNQTSMYLCASSPTGTPQDEQFFGPGTRLTVL.

This clonotype is labeled medium-sized. The rearrangement uses TRBV28 and TRBJ2-1, with D tentatively TRBD1 or TRBD2 (7 bases each). Per the germline V gene, CDR1 is MDHEN and CDR2 is SYDVKM. V lost 4 bases and J 8 bases, leaving 24 bases between the germline ends. The length of the CDR3 is 17 residues. CDR3 amino acids: CASSSPRGGRLRDEQFF. The CDR3 DNA sequence: TGTGCCAGCAGTTCCCCCAGGGGGGGGCGCCTTAGGGATGAGCAGTTCTTC.

This clonotype was observed many times. The rearrangement uses TRBV30 and TRBJ2-1, with D possibly being TRBD1 or TRBD2 (5 bases each). V was pared by 4 bases and J by 3 bases, with 16 bases between. Germline V CDR1 and CDR2: GTSNPN, SVGIG (reference sequence). This CDR3 has 15 residues. DNA of the CDR3: TGTGCCTGGACTTCTACAGGCGGACTCTACAATGAGCAGTTCTTC. Its translation is CAWTSTGGLYNEQFF.

This clonotype appeared a few times. The V and J genes are TRBV4-2 and TRBJ1-3; a possible D gene is TRBD1 (5 bases). The CDR3 is 18 amino acids. Trimming cost V 3 bases and J 0 bases, with 18 bases left between them. Germline values: CDR1 LGHNA, CDR2 YNFKEQ. The CDR3 loop reads CASSHDPTTVSSGNTIYF. In DNA, the CDR3 is TGTGCCAGCAGCCATGACCCCACGACAGTGAGCTCTGGAAACACCATATATTTT.